This T cell receptor (beta chain) was observed in a study of blood T cell repertoires in COVID-19. In the authors' workflow: Nucleated cell number was recorded as an estimate derived from reference gene primer amplification. Assay used: immunoSEQ multiplex PCR; TCRdb lists only in-frame clones, some missing. The DNA gave D and trimming, while V, J and clone size come from that table. The sample has 240,000 or so clones, approximately 82% seen once; the top ten hold 1.5% to 2%. V was pared by 3 bases and J by 3 bases, with 10 bases of the junction left unmatched. CDR1 and CDR2 from the germline V gene are SGHRS and YFSETQ. CDR3 size: 17 residues.

Sequenced input: peripheral blood. This TCR was sampled from a woman older than 75 with acute or convalescent COVID-19. The J gene is TRBJ1-4, the V gene TRBV5-1, with 8 positions matching TRBD1. CDR3 in amino acids: CASSSQPGQGSNEKLFF. The CDR3 nucleotides read TGCGCCAGCAGCTCCCAACCCGGACAGGGTTCTAATGAAAAACTGTTTTTT. The entire variable domain, with the rest obtained from reference TRBV5-1 and TRBJ1-4, is as follows: KAGVTQTPRYLIKTRGQQVTLSCSPISGHRSVSWYQQTPGQGLQFLFEYFSETQRNKGNFPGRFSGRQFSNSRSEMNVSTLELGDSALYLCASSSQPGQGSNEKLFFGSGTQLSVL.